The 30 T cell receptor beta chains below come from one sample, sequenced in a study of blood T cell repertoires in COVID-19. The protocol was immunoSEQ multiplex PCR, while the TCRdb copy is restricted to in-frame clones and leaves out a portion. The sample has about 160,000 clones, about 90% seen once. The sequenced sample was peripheral blood. These receptors originate from a man younger than 40 with COVID-19, enrolled during active disease.

The table lists this clone with a count of one. The chain joins TRBV6-1 to TRBJ1-1; D gene ambiguous. This CDR3 comprises 15 residues. V gave up 1 base and J gave up 1 base, with 10 bases separating them. Germline values: CDR1 MNHNS, CDR2 SASEGT. CDR3 region: CASSEGLLWNTEAFF. The CDR3 bases are TGTGCCAGCAGTGAAGGTCTCCTGTGGAACACTGAAGCTTTCTTT.

The rearrangement links TRBV9 to TRBJ2-7; 7 bases align to TRBD1. The germline V gene has CDR1 SGDLS and CDR2 YYNGEE. The CDR3 sequence is 14 residues long. The ends lost 0 bases at V and 7 bases at J; junction bases unmatched: 7. The CDR3 is CASSVAGQTGEQYF. Here the CDR3 DNA reads TGTGCCAGCAGCGTAGCGGGACAGACGGGAGAGCAGTACTTC.

The V gene is TRBV24-1, the J gene TRBJ2-1; 10 bases agree with TRBD1. The germline gives CDR1 KGHDR, CDR2 SFDVKD. J gave up 5 bases and V 3 bases, and 9 bases lay outside the gene matches. The CDR3 runs to 17 residues. This CDR3 reads CATSDPTGTGADNEQFF. As DNA, the CDR3 is TGTGCCACCAGTGATCCCACCGGGACAGGGGCCGACAATGAGCAGTTCTTC.

This chain uses TRBV27 with TRBJ2-2; 14 bases are shared with TRBD2. The CDR3 has 18 residues. Trimming at V came to 5 bases and at J to 1 base, leaving 6 bases not matched to a gene. Germline values: CDR1 MNHEY, CDR2 SMNVEV (reference sequence). CDR3 region: CASSPGLAGERNTGELFF. CDR3 DNA sequence: TGTGCCAGCAGTCCGGGACTAGCGGGAGAAAGGAACACCGGGGAGCTGTTTTTT.

V and J are TRBV12-5 and TRBJ1-1, with D perhaps TRBD1 (6 bases). The CDR3 covers 16 residues. Germline CDR1 and CDR2: LGHNT and FRNRAP. Trimming pared 0 bases from V and 1 base from J, leaving 12 bases between. The CDR3 DNA reads as TGTGCTAGTGGTTTGGTACCCCCAGGGGCGAACACTGAAGCTTTCTTT. Protein product: CASGLVPPGANTEAFF. The full variable domain, rest sourced from reference TRBV12-5 and TRBJ1-1, is DARVTQTPRHKVTEMGQEVTMRCQPILGHNTVFWYRQTMMQGLELLAYFRNRAPLDDSGMPKDRFSAEMPDATLATLKIQPSEPRDSAVYFCASGLVPPGANTEAFFGQGTRLTVV.

This sequence joins TRBV29-1 and TRBJ2-1; 10 nucleotides agree with TRBD1. V trimming: 3 bases; J trimming: 5 bases; junction bases outside the gene matches: 4. Germline V CDR1 and CDR2: SQVTM, ANQGSEA. The CDR3 length is 14 residues. The CDR3 DNA reads as TGCAGCGTTGATTGGACAGGGGGGAACAATGAGCAGTTCTTC. It encodes CSVDWTGGNNEQFF.

The V call is TRBV27, the J call TRBJ2-3; possible D gene TRBD2, 6 bases. The CDR3 has 20 amino acids. Germline V gene sequence: CDR1 MNHEY, CDR2 SMNVEV (reference sequence). V was pared by 6 bases and J by 1 base, with 29 bases between. CDR3 DNA sequence: TGTGCCAGCAGCCAGAGGGGAAGGGGAGGCGGACGCTTGGGCACAGATACGCAGTATTTT. Its translation is CASSQRGRGGGRLGTDTQYF.

This clone was recorded once. V and J are TRBV10-3 and TRBJ2-2; TRBD2 matches 7 bases. Trimming took 0 bases from V and 3 from J; bases not matched to a gene: 4. Germline V lookup: CDR1 ENHRY, CDR2 SYGVKD. This CDR3 has 16 amino acids. CDR3 sequence: CAISESEGGYTGELFF. CDR3 in DNA: TGTGCCATCAGTGAGTCTGAGGGAGGGTACACCGGGGAGCTGTTTTTT.

This clone has only a few counts. This chain connects TRBV27 to TRBJ2-7, with unresolved D. Germline V gives CDR1 MNHEY, CDR2 SMNVEV (reference sequence). V was shortened by 10 bases and J by 2 bases, with 21 bases between the two germline ends. This CDR3 is 15 amino acids long. CDR3 sequence reads: CATRGSSDPAYEQYF. Written as DNA, the CDR3 is TGTGCCACTCGCGGCAGTTCGGATCCTGCCTACGAGCAGTACTTC.

The table lists this clone with a count of one. The V gene is TRBV7-2, the J gene TRBJ1-6, with 8 bases identical to TRBD1. Trimming at V came to 3 bases and at J to 4 bases, leaving 2 bases not matched to a gene. This CDR3 has 15 amino acids. The germline V gene encodes CDR1 SGHTA and CDR2 FQGNSA. The CDR3 sequence is CASSFRTGYNSPLHF. The CDR3 DNA follows: TGTGCCAGCAGCTTCCGGACAGGGTATAATTCACCCCTCCACTTT.

The chain combines TRBV7-7 with TRBJ1-1; D is perhaps TRBD1 (5 bases). V was pared by 4 bases and J by 2 bases, with 17 bases between. This CDR3 has 16 amino acids. The germline gives CDR1 SSHAT, CDR2 FNYEAQ (reference sequence). This CDR3 reads CASSSLFPTVNTEAFF. CDR3 sequence (DNA): TGTGCCAGCAGCTCCCTGTTCCCGACAGTCAACACTGAAGCTTTCTTT.

J is TRBJ2-1 and V is TRBV6-2 or TRBV6-3; 8 bases are shared with TRBD1. Germline V gene lookup returns CDR1 MNHEY and CDR2 SVGEGT. The V segment lost 4 bases and the J segment 1 base; nucleotides outside the gene matches: 6. The length of the CDR3 is 16 residues. This CDR3 reads CASSSPTGASYNEQFF. The CDR3, as DNA: TGTGCCAGCAGTTCTCCGACAGGGGCATCCTACAATGAGCAGTTCTTC.

The chain combines TRBV2 with TRBJ1-1, with 10 positions matching TRBD1. CDR3 length: 13 residues. Germline V gene data show CDR1 as SNHLY and CDR2 as FYNNEI. The trim removed 8 bases at V and 4 bases at J, leaving 4 bases unmatched. DNA for the CDR3: TGTGCCAGCGGGGACAGGGGCTTCACTGAAGCTTTCTTT. Protein: CASGDRGFTEAFF.

The CDR3 region is CATSDLKLAGGNEQFF. The DNA of the CDR3 is TGTGCCACCAGTGATTTAAAGCTAGCGGGTGGCAATGAGCAGTTCTTC. This chain uses TRBV24-1 with TRBJ2-1, with TRBD2 identical over 8 bases. V lost 1 base to trimming and J lost 6 bases; unmatched junction nucleotides: 7. This CDR3 spans 16 amino acids. From germline, CDR1 is KGHDR and CDR2 SFDVKD.

The chain combines TRBV24-1 with TRBJ1-4, with 9 bases fitting TRBD1. V lost 4 bases to trimming and J lost 3 bases; unmatched junction nucleotides: 5. Germline V lookup: CDR1 KGHDR, CDR2 SFDVKD. The CDR3 consists of 16 residues. Here the CDR3 DNA reads TGTGCCACCAGTGACGGTACAGGGGGCCCTAATGAAAAACTGTTTTTT. This gives the protein CATSDGTGGPNEKLFF.

In DNA, the CDR3 is TGTGCCAGCAGCTTGGGTGGCGGCTTCAATCAGCCCCAGCATTTT. This gives the protein CASSLGGGFNQPQHF. The chain has TRBV5-6 and TRBJ1-5, with D unresolved. V was cut by 0 bases and J by 3 bases, with 10 bases left in between. The germline gives CDR1 SGHDT, CDR2 YYEEEE. The CDR3 spans 15 residues.

The J gene is TRBJ2-6, the V gene TRBV18, with D possibly matching TRBD1 (5 bases). The CDR3 has 15 residues. Germline CDR1 and CDR2: KGHSH and LQKENI. Trimming stripped 2 bases from V and 2 bases from J, with 7 bases between. CDR3 amino acids: CASSPDSPGANVLTF. The CDR3 DNA sequence: TGTGCCAGCTCACCAGACAGCCCTGGGGCCAACGTCCTGACTTTC.

V usage is TRBV19 and J usage is TRBJ2-1; 11 bases match TRBD1. Trimming took 3 bases from V and 14 from J; bases not matched to a gene: 6. The V gene's germline CDR1 is LNHDA and CDR2 SQIVND (reference sequence). The CDR3 is 13 amino acids. The CDR3 here is CASSIGDRGEKFF. CDR3 nucleotides: TGTGCCAGTAGTATTGGGGACAGGGGGGAAAAGTTCTTC.

CDR3 region: CASSHLLGGARTEAFF. CDR3 nucleotide sequence: TGCGCCAGCAGCCACCTCTTAGGGGGGGCGCGTACTGAAGCTTTCTTT. The chain couples TRBV4-3 to TRBJ1-1; tentatively, D is TRBD1 (6 bases). The CDR3 contains 16 residues. Trimming removed 3 bases at V and 5 bases at J, with 19 bases between. Germline V CDR1 and CDR2: LGHNA, YSLEER.

DNA for the CDR3: TGCGCCAGCAGCCAAGGTGCGGGAACAGATACGCAGTATTTT. This codes for CASSQGAGTDTQYF. The gene calls are TRBV4-3 and TRBJ2-3; possibly TRBD2 for D (6 bases). Germline V CDR1 and CDR2: LGHNA, YSLEER. Trimming stripped 1 base from V and 3 bases from J, with 8 bases between. The CDR3 runs to 14 residues.

This clone has at least ten counts. The chain employs TRBV4-2 and TRBJ2-3; 15 bases line up with TRBD2. CDR1 and CDR2 (germline): LGHNA, YNFKEQ. The CDR3 is 20 residues long. J was trimmed by 0 bases and V by 0 bases; bases with no gene match: 7. The CDR3, as DNA: TGTGCCAGCAGCCAAGATGGGACTAGCGGGGGGTCGACAAGCACAGATACGCAGTATTTT. Protein sequence: CASSQDGTSGGSTSTDTQYF.

Only a few counts were recorded for this clone. The chain uses TRBV12-3 or TRBV12-4 and TRBJ1-2; D gene unclear. The CDR3 covers 13 residues. V lost 3 bases, J lost 8 bases, and 13 bases lay in between. The CDR3 loop is CASSFDINSGYTF. As DNA, the CDR3 is TGTGCCAGCAGTTTTGATATTAACTCCGGCTACACCTTC.

This clone turned up a few times. The CDR3 loop is CSVDQGDYGYTF. CDR3 DNA sequence: TGCAGCGTTGATCAGGGGGACTATGGCTACACCTTC. V gene TRBV29-1 combines with J gene TRBJ1-2; 7 positions agree with TRBD1. CDR1 SQVTM and CDR2 ANQGSEA come from the germline V gene. The CDR3 is 12 residues long. The J segment lost 3 bases and the V segment lost 3 bases, leaving 1 base of the junction unmatched.

The rearrangement joins TRBV7-2 to TRBJ2-7; a weak D match, TRBD1 (6 bases). V was trimmed by 0 bases and J by 3 bases, leaving 15 bases between them. The CDR3 sequence is 16 residues long. Looked up from germline, CDR1 is SGHTA and CDR2 is FQGNSA. CDR3 sequence: CASSLAGQLLYYEQYF. The CDR3 DNA reads TGTGCCAGCAGCTTAGCGGGACAACTCCTCTACTACGAGCAGTACTTC. The full variable domain, with the rest looked up from reference TRBV7-2 and TRBJ2-7, is GAGVSQSPSNKVTEKGKDVELRCDPISGHTALYWYRQSLGQGLEFLIYFQGNSAPDKSGLPSDRFSAERTGGSVSTLTIQRTQQEDSAVYLCASSLAGQLLYYEQYFGPGTRLTVT.

This clone came up once. V and J are TRBV6-2 or TRBV6-3 and TRBJ1-2, with a tentative D call TRBD1 (5 bases). CDR1 is MNHEY and CDR2 is SVGEGT in the germline V gene. Trimming took 0 bases from V and 2 from J, leaving 10 bases between them. The CDR3 runs 15 residues. The CDR3 DNA follows: TGTGCCAGCAGTTACTCCAGGGAAGGGAACTATGGCTACACCTTC. It is translated as CASSYSREGNYGYTF.

V gene TRBV5-6 combines with J gene TRBJ2-2; 8 bases map to TRBD2. The ends lost 0 bases at V and 2 bases at J; junction bases unmatched: 9. The germline gives CDR1 SGHDT, CDR2 YYEEEE. CDR3 length equals 18 residues. The CDR3 loop reads CASSLDGGASSNTGELFF. The CDR3 DNA reads TGTGCCAGCAGCTTGGACGGGGGGGCCTCTTCAAACACCGGGGAGCTGTTTTTT.

The chain uses TRBV5-1 and TRBJ2-2; D is perhaps TRBD1 (6 bases). CDR3 size: 15 residues. Trimming removed 5 bases at V and 2 bases at J, with 13 bases between. CDR1 and CDR2 from the germline V gene are SGHRS and YFSETQ. The CDR3 region has the DNA TGCGCCAGCAGATCGGACAGACTTAACACCGGGGAGCTGTTTTTT. This sequence encodes CASRSDRLNTGELFF.

The chain has TRBV2 and TRBJ1-3, with a possible D match to TRBD1 (5 bases). Germline V gene data show CDR1 as SNHLY and CDR2 as FYNNEI. This CDR3 has 16 amino acids. V was cut by 4 bases and J by 0 bases, with 13 bases left in between. CDR3 region: CASSGGVSRSGNTIYF. The CDR3 DNA sequence: TGTGCCAGCAGTGGGGGGGTTTCCCGCTCTGGAAACACCATATATTTT.

The J gene is TRBJ1-1, the V gene TRBV5-6; 9 bases map to TRBD1. Germline assignment: CDR1 SGHDT and CDR2 YYEEEE. The CDR3 loop spans 16 amino acids. V dropped 4 bases and J dropped 4; count of bases not matched to a gene: 11. The CDR3 region is CASSPEGGTGSTEAFF. The DNA for the CDR3 is TGTGCCAGCAGCCCGGAGGGAGGGACAGGGAGCACTGAAGCTTTCTTT.

The chain links TRBV5-8 to TRBJ1-1; TRBD1 matches 8 bases. With 4 bases clipped from V and 8 bases from J, the junction kept 7 bases outside the gene matches. The CDR3 is made up of 13 amino acids. Germline V gene lookup returns CDR1 SGHTS and CDR2 YDEGEE. The CDR3 loop reads CASSRAGGAEAFF. For the CDR3, the DNA is TGTGCCAGCAGCCGCGCAGGGGGCGCGGAAGCTTTCTTT.